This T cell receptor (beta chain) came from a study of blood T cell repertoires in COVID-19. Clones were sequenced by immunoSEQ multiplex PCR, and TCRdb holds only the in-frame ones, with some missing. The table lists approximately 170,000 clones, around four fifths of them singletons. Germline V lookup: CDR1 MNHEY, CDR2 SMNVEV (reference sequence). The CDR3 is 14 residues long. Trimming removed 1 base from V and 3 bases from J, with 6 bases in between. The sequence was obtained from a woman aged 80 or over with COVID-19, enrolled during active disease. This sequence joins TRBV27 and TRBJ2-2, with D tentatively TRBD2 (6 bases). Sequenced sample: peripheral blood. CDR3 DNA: TGTGCCAGCAGTTTATGGGGGGACACCGGGGAGCTGTTTTTT. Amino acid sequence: CASSLWGDTGELFF.